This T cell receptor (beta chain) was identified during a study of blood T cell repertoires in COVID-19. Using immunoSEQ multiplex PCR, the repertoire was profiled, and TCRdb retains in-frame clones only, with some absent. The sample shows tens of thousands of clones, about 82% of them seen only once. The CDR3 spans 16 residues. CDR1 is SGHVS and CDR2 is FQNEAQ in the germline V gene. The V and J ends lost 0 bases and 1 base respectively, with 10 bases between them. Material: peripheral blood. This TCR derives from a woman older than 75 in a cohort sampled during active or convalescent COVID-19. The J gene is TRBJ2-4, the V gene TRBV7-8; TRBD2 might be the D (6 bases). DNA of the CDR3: TGTGCCAGCAGCTTAGCGTCCCGGGGGGCCAAAAACATTCAGTACTTC. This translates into CASSLASRGAKNIQYF.